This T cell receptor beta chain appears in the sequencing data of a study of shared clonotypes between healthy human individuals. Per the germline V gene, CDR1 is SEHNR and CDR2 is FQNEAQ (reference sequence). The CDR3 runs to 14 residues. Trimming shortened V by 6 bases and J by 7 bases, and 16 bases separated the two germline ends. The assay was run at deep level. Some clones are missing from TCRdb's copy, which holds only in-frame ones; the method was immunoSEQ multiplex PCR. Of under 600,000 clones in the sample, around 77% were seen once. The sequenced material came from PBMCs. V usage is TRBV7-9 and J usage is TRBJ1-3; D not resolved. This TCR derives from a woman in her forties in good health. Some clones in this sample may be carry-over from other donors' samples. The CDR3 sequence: CASSRTLRGNTIYF. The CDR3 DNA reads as TGTGCCAGCAGTCGGACCCTGAGAGGGAACACCATATATTTT.